This T cell receptor (beta chain) was captured in a study of blood T cell repertoires in COVID-19. Study overall: Researchers got acute and convalescent COVID-19 samples from the United States, Italy and Spain.

V lost 5 bases to trimming and J lost 3 bases; unmatched junction nucleotides: 7. This CDR3 region has 16 residues. The germline CDR1 and CDR2 sequences are SGHTA and FQGNSA. Per the study methods: Reference gene primers were amplified, and this amplification served to estimate nucleated cell counts. The protocol was immunoSEQ multiplex PCR, while the TCRdb copy is restricted to in-frame clones and leaves out a portion. The V and J calls and the clone size are those of that table, but D and trimming were determined from the DNA. This sample has roughly 140,000 clones; approximately 92% occur once, and the top ten carry about 15%.

The sample taken for sequencing was peripheral blood. The chain is built from TRBV7-2 and TRBJ2-3, with 11 bases identical to TRBD1. This TCR derives from a woman aged 40 to 49 with acute or convalescent COVID-19. The CDR3 protein is CASSPRTGGKTDTQYF. Here the CDR3 DNA reads TGTGCCAGCAGCCCCCGGACAGGGGGCAAAACAGATACGCAGTATTTT.